These 4 T cell receptor beta chains share one sample of origin, sequenced in a study of cytomegalovirus exposure and HLA in healthy donors. PCR employed 60 Vbeta and 13 Jbeta primers. Measured with immunoSEQ multiplex PCR; TCRdb has only the in-frame clones, and not every one. The table lists 100,000 to 150,000 clones, under 90% of them singletons. The sequenced sample consisted of PBMCs. These receptors originate from a woman between 40 and 55 years old in good health and CMV-seronegative.

The chain couples TRBV19 to TRBJ2-7; tentatively, D is TRBD2 (5 bases). From germline, CDR1 is LNHDA and CDR2 SQIVND (reference sequence). V was shortened by 5 bases and J by 0 bases, with 8 bases between the two germline ends. The CDR3 covers 13 residues. Here the CDR3 DNA reads TGTGCCAGTAGTGCCGGGGTCTCCTACGAGCAGTACTTC. It encodes CASSAGVSYEQYF.

V and J are TRBV7-2 and TRBJ2-7; 8 bases agree with TRBD1. The germline gives CDR1 SGHTA, CDR2 FQGNSA. J lost 0 bases, V lost 5 bases, and 12 bases had no gene match. The CDR3 loop spans 17 amino acids. CDR3 bases: TGTGCCAGCAGCGTCCCGGCCCGGGACAGGCACTCCTACGAGCAGTACTTC. This encodes CASSVPARDRHSYEQYF.

The chain links TRBV11-3 to TRBJ2-2; 8 bases match TRBD2. J lost 6 bases, V lost 1 base, and 4 bases had no gene match. The CDR3 runs 15 residues. Germline values: CDR1 SGHNT, CDR2 YENEEA. The DNA for the CDR3 is TGTGCCAGCAGCTTAGCGGGGGGGCCGGCCGGGGAGCTGTTTTTT. This encodes CASSLAGGPAGELFF.

This sequence joins TRBV5-6 and TRBJ1-5, with D unresolved. There are 13 residues in the CDR3. Germline loops: CDR1 SGHDT, CDR2 YYEEEE. The germline V and J ends were trimmed by 4 bases and 6 bases, with 11 bases remaining between them. The CDR3 nucleotides are TGTGCCAGCAGCCCTAGCATTGGTCAGCCCCAGCATTTT. Translating it yields CASSPSIGQPQHF. Complete variable domain (other parts from reference TRBV5-6 and TRBJ1-5): DAGVTQSPTHLIKTRGQQVTLRCSPKSGHDTVSWYQQALGQGPQFIFQYYEEEERQRGNFPDRFSGHQFPNYSSELNVNALLLGDSALYLCASSPSIGQPQHFGDGTRLSIL.